Below, 28 T cell receptor beta chains from the same sample are listed, as sequenced in a study of shared clonotypes between healthy human individuals. Method: immunoSEQ multiplex PCR; TCRdb's copy keeps in-frame clones and lacks some. This sample yields millions of clones, of which 85% to 95% are seen a single time; 0.39% belongs to the top ten. Sequencing was carried out using naive CD4+ T cells from PBMCs. Documented subset: CD45RA+ positively selected. Every receptor here comes from a man between 18 and 29 years old in good health. Some clones in this sample may be carry-over from other donors' samples.

The chain carries TRBV4-2 and TRBJ2-3; 14 nucleotides match TRBD2. Per the germline V gene, CDR1 is LGHNA and CDR2 is YNFKEQ. The V segment lost 3 bases and the J segment 1 base; nucleotides outside the gene matches: 6. The CDR3 consists of 18 residues. CDR3 DNA sequence: TGTGCCAGCAGCCAGATGGGACTAGCGGGAGTTGGCACAGATACGCAGTATTTT. Translation: CASSQMGLAGVGTDTQYF.

Worth noting for this clone: This may stem from a read error, because a much larger clone lies one nucleotide away. The chain combines TRBV28 with TRBJ1-5, with TRBD1 matching over 9 bases. Trimming took 5 bases from V and 1 from J; bases not matched to a gene: 0. CDR3 size: 14 residues. CDR1 and CDR2 from the germline V gene are MDHEN and SYDVKM. The CDR3 sequence: CASSGTGSNQPQHF. The CDR3 DNA sequence: TGTGCCAGCAGTGGGACAGGGAGCAATCAGCCCCAGCATTTT.

V and J are TRBV28 and TRBJ2-2; possible D gene TRBD1, 6 bases. Germline V CDR1 and CDR2: MDHEN, SYDVKM. This CDR3 has 15 residues. Trimming removed 3 bases from V and 7 bases from J, with 15 bases in between. For the CDR3, the DNA is TGTGCCAGCAGTTTCGGGCAGGGGTTCGGCGGGGAGCTGTTTTTT. The encoded protein is CASSFGQGFGGELFF.

The chain links TRBV5-6 to TRBJ2-7; the match to TRBD1 covers 10 bases. The V gene end was trimmed by 0 bases and the J gene end by 3 bases; junction bases not matched to a gene: 3. The CDR3 sequence is 15 residues long. In germline, CDR1 is SGHDT, CDR2 YYEEEE. CDR3 in amino acids: CASSLARDRGYEQYF. CDR3 DNA: TGTGCCAGCAGCTTGGCTCGGGACAGGGGCTACGAGCAGTACTTC.

The chain combines TRBV7-9 with TRBJ2-3; D gene unclear. Trimming removed 5 bases at V and 4 bases at J, with 7 bases between. This CDR3 has 12 residues. Germline V CDR1 and CDR2: SEHNR, FQNEAQ (reference sequence). The CDR3 reads CASSPPSDTQYF. The CDR3 bases are TGTGCCAGCAGCCCCCCGTCAGATACGCAGTATTTT.

This clone was observed once. This chain connects TRBV15 to TRBJ1-3; D is perhaps TRBD1 (5 bases). The CDR3 has 19 amino acids. Germline CDR1 and CDR2: LNHNV and YYDKDF (reference sequence). V was pared by 3 bases and J by 0 bases, with 21 bases between. The CDR3 DNA follows: TGTGCCACCAGCAGTTCACGGCAGGGAGGGCCCCTCTCTGGAAACACCATATATTTT. Its translation is CATSSSRQGGPLSGNTIYF.

A single count supports this clone. V and J are TRBV5-1 and TRBJ2-6; 13 bases fit TRBD2. V trimming: 1 base; J trimming: 4 bases; junction bases outside the gene matches: 8. This CDR3 region has 19 residues. Germline-derived CDR1 and CDR2 are SGHRS and YFSETQ. In nucleotides, the CDR3 is TGCGCCAGCAGCTTGTCCGGGACTAGCGGGATAACCGGGGCCAACGTCCTGACTTTC. It specifies CASSLSGTSGITGANVLTF.

V is TRBV2 and J is TRBJ2-1; D unresolved. CDR1 is SNHLY, CDR2 FYNNEI, per germline. The V end lost 4 bases, the J end lost 0 bases, and 10 bases lay between the germline ends. CDR3 length equals 15 residues. Here the CDR3 reads CASSGIPGSYNEQFF. CDR3 nucleotides: TGTGCCAGCAGTGGGATCCCAGGCTCCTACAATGAGCAGTTCTTC.

This clone showed up just a few times. Other DNA variants within this sample encode the same CDR3. The rearrangement joins TRBV29-1 to TRBJ2-1, with D uncertain. Looked up from germline, CDR1 is SQVTM and CDR2 is ANQGSEA. The germline V and J ends were trimmed by 4 bases and 8 bases, with 6 bases remaining between them. This CDR3 contains 10 residues. The CDR3 DNA sequence: TGCAGCGTTGTTTTCTATGAGCAGTTCTTC. This codes for CSVVFYEQFF.

J is TRBJ2-2 and V is TRBV7-3, with 8 bases identical to TRBD2. Germline V gives CDR1 SGHTA, CDR2 FQGTGA. Trimming took 4 bases from V and 4 from J; bases not matched to a gene: 11. This CDR3 contains 17 residues. CDR3 DNA: TGTGCCAGCAGCTCCGGACTAGCAGGGTCGGGCACCGGGGAGCTGTTTTTT. This encodes CASSSGLAGSGTGELFF.

The rearrangement uses TRBV30 and TRBJ1-6; possibly TRBD1 for D (5 bases). The CDR3 has 16 residues. Germline assignment: CDR1 GTSNPN and CDR2 SVGIG (reference sequence). The V end was cut by 0 bases, the J end by 5 bases, with 14 bases between. Here the CDR3 reads CAWSVAGTMNNSPLHF. CDR3 DNA: TGTGCCTGGAGTGTAGCAGGGACGATGAATAATTCACCCCTCCACTTT.

The V call is TRBV4-1, the J call TRBJ2-3; the D gene is possibly TRBD1 (5 bases). CDR3 size: 15 residues. The V end lost 7 bases, the J end lost 1 base, and 15 bases lay between the germline ends. From germline, CDR1 is MGHRA and CDR2 YSYEKL. The CDR3 region is CASNRRVGGTDTQYF. As DNA, the CDR3 is TGCGCCAGCAACCGAAGGGTAGGGGGCACAGATACGCAGTATTTT.

The chain uses TRBV27 and TRBJ2-7; 11 bases line up with TRBD1. The ends lost 5 bases at V and 3 bases at J; junction bases unmatched: 6. CDR3 size: 15 residues. Germline lookup yields CDR1 MNHEY and CDR2 SMNVEV (reference sequence). DNA of the CDR3: TGTGCCAGCAGTACGGGGACAGGGGGTCTCTACGAGCAGTACTTC. It encodes CASSTGTGGLYEQYF.

This clone was found a few times. V gene TRBV28 combines with J gene TRBJ2-1; weak D call: TRBD2 (6 bases). The CDR3 contains 14 residues. Germline V gene lookup returns CDR1 MDHEN and CDR2 SYDVKM. Trimming took 6 bases from V and 11 from J, leaving 20 bases between them. The CDR3 sequence is CASRGGSLDPKQFF. CDR3 nucleotides: TGTGCCAGCAGGGGAGGAAGCCTGGACCCTAAGCAGTTCTTC. Together with reference TRBV28 and TRBJ2-1, the CDR3 gives the full variable domain: DVKVTQSSRYLVKRTGEKVFLECVQDMDHENMFWYRQDPGLGLRLIYFSYDVKMKEKGDIPEGYSVSREKKERFSLILESASTNQTSMYLCASRGGSLDPKQFFGPGTRLTVL.

J is TRBJ2-1 and V is TRBV7-6; D is perhaps TRBD2 (5 bases). The V gene's germline CDR1 is SGHVS and CDR2 FNYEAQ. The V end lost 3 bases, the J end lost 6 bases, and 12 bases lay between the germline ends. This CDR3 has 14 amino acids. CDR3 region: CASSLYSGVNEQFF. DNA of the CDR3: TGTGCCAGCAGCTTGTACAGCGGAGTCAATGAGCAGTTCTTC.

This chain joins TRBV25-1 and TRBJ2-5; D is uncertain. Germline CDR1 MGHDK, CDR2 SYGVNS. The length of the CDR3 is 13 residues. The V and J ends lost 3 bases and 2 bases respectively, with 7 bases between them. CDR3 sequence reads: CASSDPYQETQYF. DNA of the CDR3: TGTGCCAGCAGTGACCCTTATCAAGAGACCCAGTACTTC.

V usage is TRBV28 and J usage is TRBJ1-3, with D perhaps matching TRBD1 (5 bases). Germline CDR1 MDHEN, CDR2 SYDVKM. V was clipped by 7 bases and J by 2 bases, with 12 bases between them. The CDR3 has 14 residues. The DNA of the CDR3 is TGTGCCAGCACCCATCCGGGGCCTGGAAACACCATATATTTT. Translating it yields CASTHPGPGNTIYF.

The V gene is TRBV21-1, the J gene TRBJ2-7; whether TRBD2, the table's D call, matches the DNA was not checked. TRBV21-1 is classified as a pseudogene. The CDR3 consists of 17 residues. CDR3 nucleotides: TGTGCCAAGAAACCCCCTCCGGGACTAGCTAGGTCCTACGAGCAGTACTTC. Residues: CAKKPPPGLARSYEQYF.

Points on this clone: Other DNA sequences in the same sample also yield this CDR3. This chain links TRBV7-9 with TRBJ2-3; TRBD1 matches 8 bases. The length of the CDR3 is 14 residues. CDR1 SEHNR and CDR2 FQNEAQ come from the germline V gene (reference sequence). Germline trimming cut 5 bases from V and 3 bases from J; bases unmatched to any gene: 4. This CDR3 reads CASSPTGGTDTQYF. CDR3 nucleotide sequence: TGTGCCAGCAGCCCCACAGGGGGGACAGATACGCAGTATTTT.

The genes are TRBV11-3 and TRBJ1-2, with TRBD1 as a possible D gene (6 bases). Looked up from germline, CDR1 is SGHNT and CDR2 is YENEEA. The CDR3 sequence is 13 residues long. The V and J ends lost 3 bases and 4 bases respectively, with 9 bases between them. This CDR3 reads CASSFRGGYGYTF. DNA of the CDR3: TGTGCCAGCAGCTTTAGAGGGGGCTATGGCTACACCTTC.

This clone was seen once. The chain recombines TRBV10-3 with TRBJ2-2; 7 bases line up with TRBD2. Germline V gene lookup returns CDR1 ENHRY and CDR2 SYGVKD. CDR3 size: 16 residues. V was pared by 0 bases and J by 4 bases, with 5 bases of the junction left unmatched. The CDR3: CAISESREASTGELFF. CDR3 DNA sequence: TGTGCCATCAGTGAGTCTCGGGAGGCCTCCACCGGGGAGCTGTTTTTT.

A word on this clone: Other DNA sequences from this sample encode an identical CDR3 as well. This chain joins TRBV6-1 and TRBJ2-7, with D unclear. V dropped 6 bases and J dropped 2 bases, with 8 bases sitting between them. The CDR3 is 12 amino acids. The germline V gene encodes CDR1 MNHNS and CDR2 SASEGT. The CDR3 nucleotides are TGTGCCAGCAGCGCCGTTGCCTACGAGCAGTACTTC. Translating it yields CASSAVAYEQYF.

The chain has TRBV29-1 and TRBJ2-7, with D possibly TRBD2 on 6 matching bases. The V gene's germline CDR1 is SQVTM and CDR2 ANQGSEA. V was clipped by 4 bases and J by 5 bases, with 12 bases between them. The CDR3 length is 12 residues. The CDR3 bases are TGCAGCGTTGTCGGGGGTGGCGACGAGCAGTACTTC. Translating gives CSVVGGGDEQYF.

This clone showed up just once. V is TRBV18 and J is TRBJ2-7; 16 bases line up with TRBD2. From germline, CDR1 is KGHSH and CDR2 LQKENI. The V segment lost 3 bases and the J segment 4 bases; nucleotides outside the gene matches: 6. The CDR3 spans 17 residues. The CDR3 spells CASSPGTSGRAGYEQYF. CDR3 sequence (DNA): TGTGCCAGCTCACCGGGGACTAGCGGGAGGGCCGGGTACGAGCAGTACTTC.

The rearrangement joins TRBV9 to TRBJ1-2; D unclear. V was clipped by 4 bases and J by 8 bases, with 18 bases between them. CDR3 size: 14 residues. Germline V gene data show CDR1 as SGDLS and CDR2 as YYNGEE. CDR3 coding DNA: TGTGCCAGCAGCCCCCGCCAGGTGGAAGCGGGCTACACCTTC. It translates to CASSPRQVEAGYTF.

This chain connects TRBV30 to TRBJ2-1; D may be TRBD1 (5 bases). CDR3 length: 14 amino acids. Trimming cost V 3 bases and J 6 bases, with 15 bases left between them. Germline-derived CDR1 and CDR2 are GTSNPN and SVGIG (reference sequence). The CDR3 protein is CAWRGAGALNEQFF. As DNA, the CDR3 is TGTGCCTGGAGAGGGGCAGGAGCCCTCAATGAGCAGTTCTTC.

The chain joins TRBV10-3 to TRBJ2-7; 11 positions agree with TRBD2. The CDR3 has 14 residues. Germline V lookup: CDR1 ENHRY, CDR2 SYGVKD. Trimming at V came to 6 bases and at J to 4 bases, leaving 5 bases not matched to a gene. The CDR3 protein is CAISKTSGSYEQYF. CDR3 DNA sequence: TGTGCCATCAGCAAAACTAGCGGGAGTTACGAGCAGTACTTC.

The chain is built from TRBV7-6 and TRBJ2-3, with 15 bases lining up with TRBD2. CDR1 and CDR2 (germline): SGHVS, FNYEAQ. CDR3 length equals 18 residues. J was trimmed by 1 base and V by 5 bases; bases with no gene match: 7. The CDR3 here is CASSPRTSGRVGTDTQYF. DNA for the CDR3: TGTGCCAGCAGCCCCCGGACTAGCGGGAGGGTTGGCACAGATACGCAGTATTTT. Full variable domain (missing parts from reference TRBV7-6 and TRBJ2-3): GAGVSQSPRYKVTKRGQDVALRCDPISGHVSLYWYRQALGQGPEFLTYFNYEAQQDKSGLPNDRFSAERPEGSISTLTIQRTEQRDSAMYRCASSPRTSGRVGTDTQYFGPGTRLTVL.